This T cell receptor beta chain comes out of a study of blood T cell dynamics during melanoma immunotherapy. Study findings and constraints: Clones driving repertoire changes may be melanoma-specific or general immune activation.

Clones were sequenced by immunoSEQ multiplex PCR, and TCRdb holds only the in-frame ones, with some missing. The sample contains roughly 6,600 clones, approximately 84% of which appear only once. CDR1 and CDR2 from the germline V gene are SGHTA and FQGTGA. V was trimmed by 1 base and J by 4 bases, leaving 4 bases between them. The CDR3 extends over 13 amino acids. Comment on this clone: No antigen is known for it.

Time point described: week 3, after first cycle of checkpoint inhibitor. The TCR was taken from a human donor with melanoma. Some clones in this sample may be carry-over from other donors' samples. The J gene is TRBJ2-2, the V gene TRBV7-3; D gene uncertain. The source was blood, collected from a patient treated with checkpoint blockade. The CDR3 DNA follows: TGTGCCAGCAGCTTAAAAGTCACCGGGGAGCTGTTTTTT. Protein: CASSLKVTGELFF.